This T cell receptor beta chain came from a study of T-cell memory formation after mild COVID-19. The study, taken as a whole, reports: Shrinking CD4+ clones resided mostly in CM and EM, and CD8+ ones in EMRA. Day 37-peaking second-wave clones had unconfirmed SARS-CoV-2 specificity.

CDR3 length equals 18 residues. Germline-derived CDR1 and CDR2 are KGHDR and SFDVKD. V shed 0 bases and J shed 3 bases, with 17 bases lying between them. This clonotype has a handful of counts. Its antigen is undetermined. TCRdb analysed the 5' RACE reads with MiXCR anew, one entry per CDR3 protein. This table has around 250,000 distinct CDR3 sequences, around 16% appearing once. Sequenced: PBMCs or a T cell subset sorted from them (not recorded which). The J gene is TRBJ2-1, the V gene TRBV24-1; D may be TRBD1 (6 bases). The clonotype originates from a young man who had mild COVID-19 (a few samples of this study predate the infection). Cell type and time point are not known. The CDR3 loop is CATSDLKQGRSRYNEQFF. DNA for the CDR3: TGTGCCACCAGTGATTTGAAACAGGGTCGTTCGCGCTACAATGAGCAGTTCTTC.